Shown below are 18 T cell receptor beta chains from a single sample sequenced in a study of response to subunit inactivated influenza vaccine (dated by TCRdb to between 2018 and 2020). The method was RT-PCR. Sequencing was performed on an Illumina HiSeq 2500. Through fastp at Q25 and MiXCR, TCRdb rebuilt clones from the public reads, retaining in-frame beta chains. Every entry covers one CDR3 protein and lists the most common genes and DNA from its rows. Within this sample are 150,000 to 200,000 distinct CDR3 sequences, with approximately 12% of them counted one time only. The top ten clonotypes cover about 31% of the sample. These data also formed part of another study, on T cells expressing NK-cell markers. That second report states: TCR beta cDNA libraries were made by 5'RACE template switching that added a universal primer site and unique molecular identifiers.

The sample was CD8+ T cells sorted from PBMCs, taken 11 to 12 days after vaccination. All receptors derive from a man aged 50-60 years who received an inactivated influenza vaccine. Donor details come from another sample of the same person, matched by shared clones.

The rearrangement joins TRBV4-3 to TRBJ2-1, with TRBD2 matching 7 bases. Germline V gives CDR1 LGHNA, CDR2 YSLEER. This CDR3 spans 16 amino acids. Losses at the gene ends were 2 bases for V and 1 base for J; bases not matched to a gene: 5. CDR3 residues: CASSQRSGGSYNEQFF. The CDR3 DNA is TGCGCCAGCAGCCAAAGATCGGGGGGATCCTACAATGAGCAGTTCTTC.

This clonotype was picked up many times. The V gene is TRBV11-2, the J gene TRBJ2-1, with 10 nucleotides matching TRBD2. The J segment lost 4 bases and the V segment lost 2 bases, leaving 2 bases of the junction unmatched. CDR1 is SGHAT and CDR2 is FQNNGV in the germline V gene. This CDR3 spans 15 amino acids. The CDR3 DNA sequence: TGTGCCAGCAGCTTAAGCGGGGGGGAGTACAATGAGCAGTTCTTC. Translating gives CASSLSGGEYNEQFF.

The sample holds a few counts of this clonotype. The chain couples TRBV29-1 to TRBJ1-2; no definite D call. V lost 7 bases and J lost 4, with 13 bases in between. Germline V lookup: CDR1 SQVTM, CDR2 ANQGSEA. CDR3 length: 12 residues. As DNA, the CDR3 is TGCAGCGGGATGGACGGACCCTATGGCTACACCTTC. Amino acid sequence: CSGMDGPYGYTF. The variable domain in full, completed from reference TRBV29-1 and TRBJ1-2, reads SAVISQKPSRDICQRGTSLTIQCQVDSQVTMMFWYRQQPGQSLTLIATANQGSEATYESGFVIDKFPISRPNLTFSTLTVSNMSPEDSSIYLCSGMDGPYGYTFGSGTRLTVV.

The chain joins TRBV11-1 to TRBJ2-5, with D perhaps TRBD2 (5 bases). Trimming took 5 bases from V and 1 from J, leaving 14 bases between them. The CDR3 loop spans 15 amino acids. CDR1 and CDR2 (germline): SGHAT, FQDESV (reference sequence). CDR3 bases: TGTGCCAGCAGCCCGGCGGGCCAGATCCAAGAGACCCAGTACTTC. It codes for CASSPAGQIQETQYF.

This clonotype was picked up many times. V and J are TRBV15 and TRBJ1-6; D call uncertain. The CDR3 runs to 17 residues. Germline CDR1 LNHNV, CDR2 YYDKDF (reference sequence). V shed 0 bases and J shed 0 bases, with 9 bases lying between them. CDR3 nucleotide sequence: TGTGCCACCAGCAGAGATGTAGGGAGCTCCTATAATTCACCCCTCCACTTT. Translation: CATSRDVGSSYNSPLHF.

This clonotype was observed at least ten times. J is TRBJ1-2 and V is TRBV4-1; 9 bases map to TRBD1. The V segment lost 3 bases and the J segment 1 base; nucleotides outside the gene matches: 3. Per the germline V gene, CDR1 is MGHRA and CDR2 is YSYEKL. This CDR3 comprises 15 residues. DNA of the CDR3: TGCGCCAGCAGCCAGGGACAGGGAAATAACTATGGCTACACCTTC. Its translation is CASSQGQGNNYGYTF.

The V call is TRBV28, the J call TRBJ1-1; D call uncertain. The CDR3 has 11 residues. V shed 8 bases and J shed 4 bases, with 8 bases lying between them. The germline V gene encodes CDR1 MDHEN and CDR2 SYDVKM. The CDR3 nucleotides read TGTGCCAGCGGCTTCACCACTGAAGCTTTCTTT. It yields the protein CASGFTTEAFF.

This clonotype turned up a few times. V and J are TRBV27 and TRBJ2-5; 12 bases map to TRBD1. Germline CDR1 is MNHEY and CDR2 is SMNVEV (reference sequence). The CDR3 is made up of 17 amino acids. V lost 5 bases and J lost 1; bases outside the gene matches: 8. The CDR3 nucleotides are TGTGCCAGCAGTGCCGGGACAGGGGGCGACTCCCAAGAGACCCAGTACTTC. This translates into CASSAGTGGDSQETQYF.

This clonotype has a count of ten or more. V usage is TRBV29-1 and J usage is TRBJ2-7, with 9 positions matching TRBD1. The V and J ends lost 1 base and 2 bases, in that order; junction bases with no gene match: 6. Germline CDR1 SQVTM, CDR2 ANQGSEA. CDR3 length equals 15 residues. DNA of the CDR3: TGCAGCGTTGAAGGGGGACAGGGCCGGGCCTACGAGCAGTACTTC. Its protein is CSVEGGQGRAYEQYF.

This clonotype was recorded many times. The rearrangement uses TRBV10-2 and TRBJ2-7; D is uncertain. V gave up 6 bases and J gave up 0 bases, with 12 bases separating them. Germline lookup yields CDR1 WSHSY and CDR2 SAAADI. The length of the CDR3 is 14 residues. CDR3: CASSATSSSYEQYF. CDR3 nucleotide sequence: TGCGCCAGCAGCGCGACTTCGAGCTCCTACGAGCAGTACTTC.

At least ten counts were recorded for this clonotype. This sequence joins TRBV25-1 and TRBJ2-7, with D unresolved. V was pared by 4 bases and J by 6 bases, with 7 bases between. From germline, CDR1 is MGHDK and CDR2 SYGVNS. The CDR3 contains 11 residues. As DNA, the CDR3 is TGTGCCAGCAGTGGACGCGGCGAGCAGTACTTC. It codes for CASSGRGEQYF.

This clonotype was counted between two and nine times. The J gene is TRBJ2-3, the V gene TRBV7-2, with D possibly being TRBD1 or TRBD2 (6 bases each). The CDR3 length is 17 residues. With 5 bases removed from V and 3 bases from J, the gap between germline ends came to 21 bases. Germline CDR1 SGHTA, CDR2 FQGNSA. Written as DNA, the CDR3 is TGTGCCAGCAGCCTCCCTTACGAGGGGGGTTTGACAGATACGCAGTATTTT. This sequence encodes CASSLPYEGGLTDTQYF.

The V call is TRBV4-1, the J call TRBJ1-1; no clear D. The CDR3 is 15 amino acids. Germline V CDR1 and CDR2: MGHRA, YSYEKL. Deletions cut 0 bases from V and 4 bases from J, with 12 bases between. The CDR3 spells CASSQDRWKSTEAFF. The CDR3 DNA reads TGCGCCAGCAGCCAAGATCGATGGAAAAGCACTGAAGCTTTCTTT.

The sample holds many counts of this clonotype. The gene calls are TRBV5-1 and TRBJ2-7, with a possible D match to TRBD1 (5 bases). CDR3 size: 14 residues. Looked up from germline, CDR1 is SGHRS and CDR2 is YFSETQ. The ends were cut back, 2 bases at V and 0 bases at J, with 9 bases in the middle. The CDR3 DNA reads as TGCGCCAGCAGCTTTCCGGACAACTCCTACGAGCAGTACTTC. Amino acids: CASSFPDNSYEQYF.

This chain joins TRBV9 and TRBJ2-1, with TRBD2 as a possible D gene (5 bases). CDR3 size: 15 residues. Germline V gene data show CDR1 as SGDLS and CDR2 as YYNGEE. V gave up 0 bases and J gave up 4 bases, with 11 bases separating them. In DNA form, the CDR3 reads TGTGCCAGCAGCGTAGGCGGGCCCGGGTACAATGAGCAGTTCTTC. It specifies CASSVGGPGYNEQFF.

This clonotype has more than one count but fewer than ten. The rearrangement joins TRBV20-1 to TRBJ2-7; no definite D call. Germline V lookup: CDR1 DFQATT, CDR2 SNEGSKA (reference sequence). CDR3 length equals 12 residues. V was cut by 3 bases and J by 6 bases, with 12 bases left in between. This CDR3 is CSASPGFVEQYF. The CDR3 DNA is TGCAGTGCTAGCCCAGGTTTCGTCGAGCAGTACTTC.

This clonotype was seen only a few times. The chain has TRBV28 and TRBJ1-5; TRBD1 matches at 7 bases. Germline V gene data show CDR1 as MDHEN and CDR2 as SYDVKM. The CDR3 is 15 amino acids. Germline trimming cut 10 bases from V and 0 bases from J; bases unmatched to any gene: 9. The CDR3 DNA is TGTGCCATAGACAGGGCCCTTAATAGCAATCAGCCCCAGCATTTT. Residues: CAIDRALNSNQPQHF. Full variable domain (remainder filled in from reference TRBV28 and TRBJ1-5): DVKVTQSSRYLVKRTGEKVFLECVQDMDHENMFWYRQDPGLGLRLIYFSYDVKMKEKGDIPEGYSVSREKKERFSLILESASTNQTSMYLCAIDRALNSNQPQHFGDGTRLSIL.

The gene calls are TRBV11-1 and TRBJ2-2; D may be TRBD2 (6 bases). V lost 3 bases and J lost 5, with 25 bases in between. Germline V CDR1 and CDR2: SGHAT, FQDESV (reference sequence). The CDR3 sequence is 19 residues long. The CDR3 DNA reads TGTGCCAGCAGCTTCCCCAACTCACCGGGACGGGGGTGGACCGGGGAGCTGTTTTTT. Its translation: CASSFPNSPGRGWTGELFF.